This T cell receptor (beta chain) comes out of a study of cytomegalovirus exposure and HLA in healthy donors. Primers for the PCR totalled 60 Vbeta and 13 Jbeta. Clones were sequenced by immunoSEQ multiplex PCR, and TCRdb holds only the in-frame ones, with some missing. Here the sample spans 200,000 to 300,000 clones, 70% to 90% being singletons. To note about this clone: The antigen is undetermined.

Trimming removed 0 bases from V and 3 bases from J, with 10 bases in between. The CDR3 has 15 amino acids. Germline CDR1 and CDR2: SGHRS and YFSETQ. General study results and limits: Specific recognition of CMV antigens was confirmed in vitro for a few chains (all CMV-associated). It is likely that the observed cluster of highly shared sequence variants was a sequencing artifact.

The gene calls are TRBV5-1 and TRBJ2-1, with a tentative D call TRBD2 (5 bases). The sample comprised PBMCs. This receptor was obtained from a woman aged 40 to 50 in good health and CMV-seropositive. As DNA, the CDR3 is TGCGCCAGCAGCTTGGGGACGGGGAACTACAATGAGCAGTTCTTC. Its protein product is CASSLGTGNYNEQFF.